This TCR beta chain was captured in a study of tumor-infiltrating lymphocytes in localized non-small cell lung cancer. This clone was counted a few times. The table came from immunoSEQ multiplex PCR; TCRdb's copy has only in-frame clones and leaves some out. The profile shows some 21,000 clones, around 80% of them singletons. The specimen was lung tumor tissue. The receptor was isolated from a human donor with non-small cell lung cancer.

CDR3 sequence reads: CASRARTGANYEQYF. The CDR3 DNA reads as TGTGCCAGCAGAGCGAGGACAGGGGCGAACTACGAGCAGTACTTC. This chain joins TRBV6-5 and TRBJ2-7, with TRBD1 matching 9 bases. This CDR3 contains 15 residues. J gave up 3 bases and V 6 bases, and 9 bases lay outside the gene matches. Germline assignment: CDR1 MNHEY and CDR2 SVGAGI.